The sequence of this TCR beta chain was determined in a study of shared clonotypes between healthy human individuals. Clones were sequenced by immunoSEQ multiplex PCR, and TCRdb holds only the in-frame ones, with some missing. The data show fewer than 400,000 clones, under 80% seen once. The receptor's source is a man aged 25-45 years in good health. Material for sequencing was memory CD4+ T cells sorted from blood. Subset in this sample: CD45RA-negative fraction.

The CDR3 region has the DNA TGTGCCAGCAGTGAAGTTCATTACGAGCAGTACTTC. It encodes CASSEVHYEQYF. V usage is TRBV25-1 and J usage is TRBJ2-7, with D unclear. The CDR3 sequence is 12 residues long. Germline V gene lookup returns CDR1 MGHDK and CDR2 SYGVNS. The germline V and J ends were trimmed by 2 bases and 4 bases, with 6 bases remaining between them.